One and the same sample provided the 2 T cell receptor beta chains below, sequenced in a study of early T cells in non-severe SARS-CoV-2 infection. A single record per CDR3 protein comes from TCRdb applying MiXCR to the 5' RACE reads. This sample has about 33,000 distinct CDR3 sequences, with approximately 5.4% found just once. The material sequenced was whole blood. Receptor source: an adult who was a healthcare worker with PCR-confirmed SARS-CoV-2 infection or an uninfected control (not recorded which).

This rearrangement joins TRBV7-2 to TRBJ1-4; D call uncertain. Germline V CDR1 and CDR2: SGHTA, FQGNSA. The CDR3 is made up of 16 amino acids. V lost 1 base, J lost 7 bases, and 16 bases lay in between. CDR3: CASSLGGAGYGEKLFF. The DNA of the CDR3 is TGTGCCAGCAGCTTAGGTGGCGCGGGGTACGGTGAAAAACTGTTTTTT. The whole variable domain, remainder taken from reference TRBV7-2 and TRBJ1-4, is GAGVSQSPSNKVTEKGKDVELRCDPISGHTALYWYRQSLGQGLEFLIYFQGNSAPDKSGLPSDRFSAERTGGSVSTLTIQRTQQEDSAVYLCASSLGGAGYGEKLFFGSGTQLSVL.

J is TRBJ2-2 and V is TRBV7-8, with TRBD2 identical over 8 bases. The CDR3 has 16 amino acids. Germline assignment: CDR1 SGHVS and CDR2 FQNEAQ. J lost 5 bases, V lost 3 bases, and 8 bases had no gene match. As DNA, the CDR3 is TGTGCCAGCAGCTTTTTAGATCTAGCGGGTACCGGGGAGCTGTTTTTT. As protein: CASSFLDLAGTGELFF.